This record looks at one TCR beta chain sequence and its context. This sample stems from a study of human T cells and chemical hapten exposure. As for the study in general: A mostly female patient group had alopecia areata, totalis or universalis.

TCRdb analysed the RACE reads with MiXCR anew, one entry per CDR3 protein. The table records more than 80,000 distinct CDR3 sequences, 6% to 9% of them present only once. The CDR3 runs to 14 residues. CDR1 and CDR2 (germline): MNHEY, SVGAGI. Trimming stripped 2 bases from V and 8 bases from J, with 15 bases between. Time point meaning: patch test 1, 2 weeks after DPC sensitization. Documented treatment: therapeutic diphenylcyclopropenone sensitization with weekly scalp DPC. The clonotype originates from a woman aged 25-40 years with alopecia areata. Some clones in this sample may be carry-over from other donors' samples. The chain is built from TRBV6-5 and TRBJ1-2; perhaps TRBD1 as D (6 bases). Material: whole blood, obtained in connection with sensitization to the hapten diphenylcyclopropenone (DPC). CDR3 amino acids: CASSYRGAGGGYTF. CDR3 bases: TGTGCCAGCAGTTACCGGGGGGCCGGTGGGGGCTACACCTTC.